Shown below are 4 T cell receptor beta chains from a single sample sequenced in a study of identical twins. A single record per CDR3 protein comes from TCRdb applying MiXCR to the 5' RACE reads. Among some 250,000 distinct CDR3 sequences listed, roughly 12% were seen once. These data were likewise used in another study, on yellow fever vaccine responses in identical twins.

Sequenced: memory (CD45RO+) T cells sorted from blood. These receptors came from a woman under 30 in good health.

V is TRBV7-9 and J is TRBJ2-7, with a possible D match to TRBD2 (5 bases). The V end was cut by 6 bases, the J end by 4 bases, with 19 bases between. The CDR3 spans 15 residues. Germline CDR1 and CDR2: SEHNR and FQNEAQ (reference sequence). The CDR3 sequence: CASSPRGSAGYEQYF. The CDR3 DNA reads TGTGCCAGCAGTCCCCGGGGTAGCGCAGGTTACGAGCAGTACTTC.

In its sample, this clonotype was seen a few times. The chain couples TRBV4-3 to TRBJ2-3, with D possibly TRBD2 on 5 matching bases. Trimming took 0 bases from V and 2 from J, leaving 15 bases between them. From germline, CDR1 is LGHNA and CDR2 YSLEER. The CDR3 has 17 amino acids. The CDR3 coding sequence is TGCGCCAGCAGCCAAGAAGCGAGCGGAGACGACACAGATACGCAGTATTTT. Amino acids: CASSQEASGDDTDTQYF.

CDR3 coding DNA: TGTGCCAGCAGCCAGGCGGGGGGGCCGAACCATGAGCAGTTCTTC. Amino acid sequence: CASSQAGGPNHEQFF. This chain links TRBV3-1 with TRBJ2-1; TRBD2 matches 9 bases. J was trimmed by 8 bases and V by 3 bases; bases with no gene match: 8. Germline V gene lookup returns CDR1 LGHDT and CDR2 YNNKEL (reference sequence). This CDR3 spans 15 amino acids.

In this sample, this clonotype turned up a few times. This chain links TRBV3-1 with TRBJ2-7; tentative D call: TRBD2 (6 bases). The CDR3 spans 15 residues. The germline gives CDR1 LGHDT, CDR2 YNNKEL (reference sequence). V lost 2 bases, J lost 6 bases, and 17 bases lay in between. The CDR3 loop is CASSQSFGRVVEQYF. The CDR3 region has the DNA TGTGCCAGCAGCCAATCTTTCGGGAGAGTTGTCGAGCAGTACTTC.